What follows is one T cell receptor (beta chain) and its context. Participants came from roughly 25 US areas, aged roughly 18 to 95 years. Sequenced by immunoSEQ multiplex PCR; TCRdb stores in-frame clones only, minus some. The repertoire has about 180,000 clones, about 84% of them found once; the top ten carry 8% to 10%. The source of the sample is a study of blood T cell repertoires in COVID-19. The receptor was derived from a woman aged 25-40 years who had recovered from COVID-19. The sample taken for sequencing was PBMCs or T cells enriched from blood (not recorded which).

The CDR3 nucleotides read TGTGCCAGCCGGGGGGCAGGATACAGGAGCCTTATTAACTATGGCTACACCTTC. This encodes CASRGAGYRSLINYGYTF. The chain has TRBV28 and TRBJ1-2; a weak D match, TRBD1 (6 bases). Deletions cut 8 bases from V and 1 base from J, with 26 bases between. This CDR3 comprises 18 residues. Germline V gene data show CDR1 as MDHEN and CDR2 as SYDVKM.